What follows describes a single T cell receptor (beta chain). Its antigen is undetermined. Sequencing used immunoSEQ multiplex PCR; TCRdb keeps in-frame clones, though not all of them. The sample includes more than 150,000 clones, roughly 90% of them seen just once. These data originate in a study of T cell responses to AZD1222 COVID-19 vaccine. General study results and limits: Once two AZD1222 doses were given, Spike-specific TCR breadth and depth went up.

V shed 5 bases and J 2 bases; nucleotides not matched to a gene: 9. The CDR3 has 16 amino acids. CDR1 is MDHEN, CDR2 SYDVKM, per germline. This clonotype was obtained from an adult who received the AZD1222 COVID-19 vaccine. The chain couples TRBV28 to TRBJ1-5; TRBD1 aligns across 7 bases. The source was peripheral blood, collected 28 days after the second AZD1222 dose. For the CDR3, the DNA is TGTGCCAGCAGTAGGATAGGGGGCAGCGGCAATCAGCCCCAGCATTTT. Protein sequence: CASSRIGGSGNQPQHF.